The present TCR beta chain was sequenced within a study of brain T cells in children with intractable seizures. TCRdb's table, derived via immunoSEQ multiplex PCR, lists solely in-frame clones and lacks some. The sample consists of 300,000 to 400,000 clones, about 93% of them appearing once. Time point specified: blood from clinic visit 5 months post-surgery; TSC patient then seizure free. Germline V gene lookup returns CDR1 SGHRS and CDR2 YFSETQ. Between the trimmed V and J ends, which lost 5 bases and 11 bases, there was a span of 22 bases. The CDR3 consists of 14 residues. The chain is built from TRBV5-1 and TRBJ1-1; possible D gene TRBD1, 5 bases. The specimen was peripheral blood, collected roughly 5 months after surgery. This sequence originates from a boy less than two years old with tuberous sclerosis and intractable seizures. CDR3 sequence (DNA): TGCGCCAGCAGTGGGAGGGGTGTGCTAGGCTCGGCTTTCTTT. Its protein is CASSGRGVLGSAFF.